This T cell receptor beta chain was recorded in a study of shared clonotypes between healthy human individuals. Study results and limitations: Clonotype sharing across several donors was observed for around 5% of naive CD4 clonotypes.

V was clipped by 5 bases and J by 3 bases; unmatched bases: 5. The CDR3 loop spans 16 amino acids. The germline V gene encodes CDR1 MNHEY and CDR2 SMNVEV (reference sequence). Worth noting for this clone: Antigen: not known.

Samples underwent the assay at deep level. Genomic DNA (from each subset) was split evenly across several immunoSEQ plates. Each replicate PCR on the sorted subsets used 200 ng DNA (approximately 27,000 T cell genomes). Repertoires were generated with immunoSEQ multiplex PCR, while TCRdb's copy carries only in-frame clones and drops some. In the table there are about 2.5 million clones, less than 95% of which are singletons. This receptor was taken from a man in his late teens or twenties in good health. Some clones in this sample may be carry-over from other donors' samples. The specimen sequenced was naive CD4+ T cells from PBMCs. Subset defined: CD45RA+ positively selected. The chain joins TRBV27 to TRBJ2-1; TRBD2 aligns across 12 bases. The CDR3 here is CASSPRTSGNYNEQFF. The CDR3 DNA is TGTGCCAGCAGTCCGAGGACTAGCGGGAACTACAATGAGCAGTTCTTC.